Listed here are 27 T cell receptor beta chains from one sample, sequenced in a study of somatic mutations in cytotoxic T cells in rheumatoid arthritis. The protocol was immunoSEQ multiplex PCR, while the TCRdb copy is restricted to in-frame clones and leaves out a portion. The table lists 27,000 or so clones, about 88% of them singletons, with 9.4% in the top ten. Sequenced material: CD8+ T cells sorted from blood. The receptors shown here come from an adult with rheumatoid arthritis.

This sequence joins TRBV6-6 and TRBJ2-7; 8 nucleotides match TRBD1. Unmatched junction bases numbered 5, after V lost 5 bases and J lost 5 bases. This CDR3 has 13 amino acids. Germline loops: CDR1 MNHNY, CDR2 SVGAGI (reference sequence). In DNA, the CDR3 is TGTGCCAGCAGTAGGACAGGGCCCCACGAGCAGTACTTC. It is translated as CASSRTGPHEQYF.

The chain combines TRBV7-3 with TRBJ2-3; TRBD2 aligns across 13 bases. V dropped 5 bases and J dropped 2; count of bases not matched to a gene: 4. Per germline, CDR1 SGHTA and CDR2 FQGTGA. The CDR3 covers 16 residues. CDR3 amino acids: CASSQGLAGATDTQYF. CDR3 coding DNA: TGTGCCAGCAGCCAAGGACTAGCGGGGGCCACAGATACGCAGTATTTT.

The rearrangement links TRBV7-3 to TRBJ2-1; D not resolved. The CDR3 has 15 residues. The germline gives CDR1 SGHTA, CDR2 FQGTGA. Trimming removed 4 bases at V and 0 bases at J, with 10 bases between. CDR3 residues: CASSYIGSSYNEQFF. CDR3 DNA: TGTGCCAGCAGCTACATCGGTAGCTCCTACAATGAGCAGTTCTTC. Looking up the rest from reference TRBV7-3 and TRBJ2-1 gives the full variable domain: GAGVSQTPSNKVTEKGKYVELRCDPISGHTALYWYRQSLGQGPEFLIYFQGTGAADDSGLPNDRFFAVRPEGSVSTLKIQRTERGDSAVYLCASSYIGSSYNEQFFGPGTRLTVL.

The CDR3 protein is CASSLWTGNRNEQYF. CDR3 nucleotide sequence: TGTGCCAGCAGCTTATGGACAGGAAATCGGAACGAGCAGTACTTC. V and J are TRBV11-2 and TRBJ2-7; 7 bases are a match to TRBD1. The length of the CDR3 is 15 residues. V gave up 2 bases and J gave up 5 bases; unmatched junction bases: 9. Germline values: CDR1 SGHAT, CDR2 FQNNGV.

V gene TRBV7-3 combines with J gene TRBJ1-3; D unresolved. Germline CDR1 is SGHTA and CDR2 is FQGTGA. The CDR3 length is 14 residues. V lost 5 bases to trimming and J lost 0 bases, with 8 bases between them. The DNA for the CDR3 is TGTGCCAGCAGCGTAGATAGCTCTGGAAACACCATATATTTT. It specifies CASSVDSSGNTIYF. Drawing the rest from reference TRBV7-3 and TRBJ1-3, the complete variable domain is GAGVSQTPSNKVTEKGKYVELRCDPISGHTALYWYRQSLGQGPEFLIYFQGTGAADDSGLPNDRFFAVRPEGSVSTLKIQRTERGDSAVYLCASSVDSSGNTIYFGEGSWLTVV.

As for this clone: Germline is not matched at one junction end, which may reflect a read error. The rearrangement joins TRBV4-2 to TRBJ1-6, with 7 nucleotides matching TRBD1. CDR3 length equals 17 residues. Germline lookup yields CDR1 LGHNA and CDR2 YNFKEQ. The DNA of the CDR3 is TGTGCCAGCAGCGAAGAGGGGGCGGGAGCCTATAATTCACCCCTCCACTTT. Translated, it gives CASSEEGAGAYNSPLHF.

This chain uses TRBV4-1 with TRBJ2-1; D not certain. The ends were cut back, 3 bases at V and 4 bases at J, with 7 bases in the middle. There are 13 residues in the CDR3. The germline CDR1 and CDR2 sequences are MGHRA and YSYEKL. CDR3 sequence: CASSQTGYNEQFF. The CDR3 DNA follows: TGCGCCAGCAGCCAGACTGGATACAATGAGCAGTTCTTC.

The V call is TRBV7-9, the J call TRBJ2-5; 7 bases line up with TRBD1. There are 16 residues in the CDR3. The germline gives CDR1 SEHNR, CDR2 FQNEAQ (reference sequence). The junction had 10 bases not matched to a gene; V was cut back by 3 bases and J by 3 bases. The CDR3 is CASSFSLGQHKETQYF. The DNA for the CDR3 is TGTGCCAGCAGCTTCTCCCTGGGACAGCATAAAGAGACCCAGTACTTC.

The J gene is TRBJ2-3, the V gene TRBV11-2, with unresolved D. Between the trimmed V and J ends, which lost 7 bases and 4 bases, there was a span of 9 bases. The CDR3 spans 12 residues. CDR1 SGHAT and CDR2 FQNNGV come from the germline V gene. The CDR3 sequence: CASTHDSDTQYF. The CDR3 DNA reads as TGTGCCAGCACCCATGACTCAGATACGCAGTATTTT.

In its sample, this clone was seen once. V usage is TRBV4-2 and J usage is TRBJ1-4; D not resolved. The CDR3 is made up of 16 amino acids. Germline values: CDR1 LGHNA, CDR2 YNFKEQ. The ends were cut back, 0 bases at V and 7 bases at J, with 15 bases in the middle. Written as DNA, the CDR3 is TGTGCCAGCAGCCAAGATCATAACCTCGGCGGTGAAAAACTGTTTTTT. It translates to CASSQDHNLGGEKLFF.

This clone was detected a few times. J is TRBJ2-7 and V is TRBV6-5; 10 bases are a match to TRBD2. J lost 6 bases, V lost 5 bases, and 10 bases had no gene match. CDR3 length equals 15 residues. Germline CDR1 and CDR2: MNHEY and SVGAGI. Here the CDR3 DNA reads TGTGCCAGCAGTGTATCTAGCGGGAGACCGGGCGAGCAGTACTTC. This encodes CASSVSSGRPGEQYF.

The CDR3 region has the DNA TGTGCCAGTAGTATTGCAGGGACCATGAACACTGAAGCTTTCTTT. Its protein product is CASSIAGTMNTEAFF. This chain links TRBV19 with TRBJ1-1; possibly TRBD1 for D (5 bases). CDR3 length equals 15 residues. The V gene lost 3 bases and the J gene lost 0 bases, with 11 bases spanning the gap. Germline CDR1 LNHDA, CDR2 SQIVND (reference sequence).

The chain employs TRBV7-9 and TRBJ1-3, with a possible D match to TRBD1 (6 bases). The CDR3 totals 17 residues. CDR1 and CDR2 from the germline V gene are SEHNR and FQNEAQ (reference sequence). V lost 1 base, J lost 3 bases, and 16 bases lay in between. The CDR3 reads CASSLGGQGRDGNTIYF. CDR3 coding DNA: TGTGCCAGCAGCTTAGGGGGGCAGGGAAGAGATGGAAACACCATATATTTT.

The V and J genes are TRBV6-1 and TRBJ2-7; 9 nucleotides line up with TRBD1. This CDR3 comprises 15 residues. After removal of 6 bases from V and 7 bases from J, the junction contained 13 bases not matched to a gene. Germline loops: CDR1 MNHNS, CDR2 SASEGT. CDR3 coding DNA: TGTGCCAGCAGCGGGCCGGGACAGGGTTCTCTTGAGCAGTACTTC. It specifies CASSGPGQGSLEQYF.

This chain joins TRBV29-1 and TRBJ1-2; no clear D gene. The CDR3 sequence is 17 residues long. Germline CDR1 SQVTM, CDR2 ANQGSEA. V shed 6 bases and J shed 1 base, with 24 bases lying between them. Written as DNA, the CDR3 is TGCAGCGTCGGCCGGACGGGCGATTATGTCCTTAACTATGGCTACACCTTC. The encoded protein is CSVGRTGDYVLNYGYTF.

This clone was observed a single time. The chain has TRBV25-1 and TRBJ1-2; 8 nucleotides match TRBD1. The CDR3 totals 16 residues. The germline gives CDR1 MGHDK, CDR2 SYGVNS. J lost 0 bases, V lost 7 bases, and 10 bases had no gene match. CDR3 nucleotides: TGTGCCAGCACCCCGACAGGGGAAGGTCCTAACTATGGCTACACCTTC. Its translation is CASTPTGEGPNYGYTF.

The chain uses TRBV6-5 and TRBJ1-1; the D gene is possibly TRBD1 (6 bases). Germline-derived CDR1 and CDR2 are MNHEY and SVGAGI. The CDR3 loop spans 13 amino acids. V was cut by 3 bases and J by 4 bases, with 9 bases left in between. The DNA of the CDR3 is TGTGCCAGCAGTTATAAAGGGGGCACTGAAGCTTTCTTT. Translated, it gives CASSYKGGTEAFF.

The chain links TRBV7-9 to TRBJ2-1; D possibly corresponds to TRBD1 (6 bases). Germline CDR1 is SEHNR and CDR2 is FQNEAQ (reference sequence). The CDR3 has 15 residues. The V gene lost 5 bases and the J gene lost 4 bases, with 15 bases spanning the gap. The CDR3 is CASSAGQNFYNEQFF. For the CDR3, the DNA is TGTGCCAGCAGCGCAGGACAGAATTTTTACAATGAGCAGTTCTTC.

The chain links TRBV27 to TRBJ2-1; D possibly uses TRBD1 or TRBD2 (6 bases each). Trimming cost V 3 bases and J 7 bases, with 16 bases left between them. Germline CDR1 MNHEY, CDR2 SMNVEV (reference sequence). The CDR3 is 15 amino acids. CDR3 nucleotides: TGTGCCAGCAGTTTTGTCGGGGGCCAGGGGAATGAGCAGTTCTTC. Amino acid sequence: CASSFVGGQGNEQFF.

The chain employs TRBV9 and TRBJ2-7; either TRBD1 or TRBD2 may supply D (5 bases each). CDR1 and CDR2 from the germline V gene are SGDLS and YYNGEE. CDR3 length: 14 residues. Trimming shortened V by 3 bases and J by 7 bases, and 17 bases separated the two germline ends. The CDR3 sequence: CASSATGTGREQYF. The CDR3, as DNA: TGTGCCAGCAGCGCCACCGGGACCGGCCGGGAGCAGTACTTC.

The V and J genes are TRBV7-9 and TRBJ2-5, with 12 bases lining up with TRBD2. This CDR3 is built from 16 residues. V lost 2 bases to trimming and J lost 4 bases; unmatched junction nucleotides: 5. Per the germline V gene, CDR1 is SEHNR and CDR2 is FQNEAQ (reference sequence). The CDR3 spells CASSLHALAGGETQYF. The CDR3 DNA reads as TGTGCCAGCAGCTTACACGCACTAGCGGGAGGAGAGACCCAGTACTTC.

The chain employs TRBV7-9 and TRBJ1-4; 8 bases are a match to TRBD1. With 2 bases clipped from V and 10 bases from J, the junction kept 6 bases outside the gene matches. This CDR3 comprises 14 residues. Germline loops: CDR1 SEHNR, CDR2 FQNEAQ (reference sequence). CDR3 region: CASSLNTGQGKLFF. The CDR3 region has the DNA TGTGCCAGCAGCTTAAATACAGGACAGGGAAAACTGTTTTTT.

The chain carries TRBV27 and TRBJ2-3; TRBD2 matches at 12 bases. Germline CDR1 is MNHEY and CDR2 is SMNVEV (reference sequence). CDR3 length: 16 residues. V lost 5 bases, J lost 4 bases, and 7 bases stayed unmatched. The CDR3 bases are TGTGCCAGCAGTAACCTAGCGGGAGGGGGCGCAGATACGCAGTATTTT. Encoded protein: CASSNLAGGGADTQYF.

This clone was recorded only once. V and J are TRBV14 and TRBJ1-1; D not certain. V was trimmed by 4 bases and J by 4 bases, leaving 13 bases between them. Germline values: CDR1 SGHDN, CDR2 FVKESK. The CDR3 runs to 14 residues. DNA of the CDR3: TGTGCCAGCAGCCTTCCGAGACTAGGCACTGAAGCTTTCTTT. Amino acids: CASSLPRLGTEAFF.

The chain combines TRBV30 with TRBJ2-7; TRBD2 aligns across 13 bases. Trimming took 5 bases from V and 4 from J; bases not matched to a gene: 5. The germline gives CDR1 GTSNPN, CDR2 SVGIG (reference sequence). The CDR3 consists of 14 residues. The CDR3 coding sequence is TGTGCCTGGGGACTAGCGGGGGTGCTTTACGAGCAGTACTTC. It is translated as CAWGLAGVLYEQYF.

The rearrangement uses TRBV7-2 and TRBJ1-6; unclear D gene. The V and J ends lost 5 bases and 0 bases respectively, with 11 bases between them. Germline values: CDR1 SGHTA, CDR2 FQGNSA. The CDR3 extends over 16 amino acids. CDR3 sequence: CASSLDRSSYNSPLHF. CDR3 sequence (DNA): TGTGCCAGCAGCCTCGATCGGAGCTCCTATAATTCACCCCTCCACTTT.

This rearrangement joins TRBV13 to TRBJ2-7; a possible D gene is TRBD1 (6 bases). Germline loops: CDR1 PRHDT, CDR2 FYEKMQ (reference sequence). The ends were cut back, 3 bases at V and 5 bases at J, with 14 bases in the middle. The CDR3 contains 14 residues. CDR3 nucleotides: TGTGCCAGCAGCTTGGGACATCAGGTCGACGAGCAGTACTTC. Its protein is CASSLGHQVDEQYF.